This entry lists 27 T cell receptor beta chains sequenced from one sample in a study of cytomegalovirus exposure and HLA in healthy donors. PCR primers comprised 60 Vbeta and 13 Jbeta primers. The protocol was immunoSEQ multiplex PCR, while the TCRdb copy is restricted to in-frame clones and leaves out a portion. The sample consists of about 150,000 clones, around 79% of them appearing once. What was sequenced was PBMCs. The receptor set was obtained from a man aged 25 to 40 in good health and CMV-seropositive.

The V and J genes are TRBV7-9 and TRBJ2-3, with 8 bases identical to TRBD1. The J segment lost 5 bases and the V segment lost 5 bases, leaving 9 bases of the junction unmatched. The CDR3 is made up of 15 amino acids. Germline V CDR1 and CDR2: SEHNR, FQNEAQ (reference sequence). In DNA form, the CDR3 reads TGTGCCAGCAGCACCGCAGGACAGGGAATAGATACGCAGTATTTT. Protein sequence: CASSTAGQGIDTQYF.

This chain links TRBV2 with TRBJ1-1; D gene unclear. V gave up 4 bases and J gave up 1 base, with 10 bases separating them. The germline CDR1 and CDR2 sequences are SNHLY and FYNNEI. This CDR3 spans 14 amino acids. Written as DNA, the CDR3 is TGTGCCAGCAGTGTGGGGAGGACGAACACTGAAGCTTTCTTT. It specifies CASSVGRTNTEAFF.

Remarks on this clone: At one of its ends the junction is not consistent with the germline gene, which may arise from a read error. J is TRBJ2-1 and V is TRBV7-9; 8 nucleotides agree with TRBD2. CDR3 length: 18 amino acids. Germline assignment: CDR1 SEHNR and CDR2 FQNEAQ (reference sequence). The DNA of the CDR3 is TGTTCCAGCAGCTTATCCTTTATTAGCGGGAATTCCTACAATGAGCAGTTCTTC. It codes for CSSSLSFISGNSYNEQFF.

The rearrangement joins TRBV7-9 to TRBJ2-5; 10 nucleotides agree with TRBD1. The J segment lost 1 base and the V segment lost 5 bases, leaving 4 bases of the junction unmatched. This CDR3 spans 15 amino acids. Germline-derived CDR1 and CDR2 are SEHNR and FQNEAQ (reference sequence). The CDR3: CASSRDRGSQETQYF. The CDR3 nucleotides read TGTGCCAGCAGCAGGGACAGGGGTAGCCAAGAGACCCAGTACTTC. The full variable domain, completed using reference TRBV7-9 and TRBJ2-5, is DTGVSQNPRHKITKRGQNVTFRCDPISEHNRLYWYRQTLGQGPEFLTYFQNEAQLEKSRLLSDRFSAERPKGSFSTLEIQRTEQGDSAMYLCASSRDRGSQETQYFGPGTRLLVL.

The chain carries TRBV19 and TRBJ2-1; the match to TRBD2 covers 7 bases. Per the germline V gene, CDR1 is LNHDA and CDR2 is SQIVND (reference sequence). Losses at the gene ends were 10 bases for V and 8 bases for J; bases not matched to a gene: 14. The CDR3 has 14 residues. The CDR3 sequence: CATSQRGLMHEQFF. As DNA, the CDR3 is TGTGCCACCAGCCAGCGGGGATTGATGCATGAGCAGTTCTTC.

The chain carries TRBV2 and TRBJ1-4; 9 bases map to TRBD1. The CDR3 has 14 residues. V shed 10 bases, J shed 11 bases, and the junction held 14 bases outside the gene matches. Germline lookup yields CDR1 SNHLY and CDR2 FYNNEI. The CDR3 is CAIGQGRPLAKLFF. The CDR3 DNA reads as TGTGCCATAGGACAGGGGCGGCCCTTGGCGAAACTGTTTTTT. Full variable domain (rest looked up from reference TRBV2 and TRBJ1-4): EPEVTQTPSHQVTQMGQEVILRCVPISNHLYFYWYRQILGQKVEFLVSFYNNEISEKSEIFDDQFSVERPDGSNFTLKIRSTKLEDSAMYFCAIGQGRPLAKLFFGSGTQLSVL.

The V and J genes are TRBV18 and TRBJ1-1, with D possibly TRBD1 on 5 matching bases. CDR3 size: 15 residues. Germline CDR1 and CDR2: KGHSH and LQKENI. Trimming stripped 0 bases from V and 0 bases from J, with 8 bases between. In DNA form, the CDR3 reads TGTGCCAGCTCACCACCGGGGGGGATGAACACTGAAGCTTTCTTT. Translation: CASSPPGGMNTEAFF.

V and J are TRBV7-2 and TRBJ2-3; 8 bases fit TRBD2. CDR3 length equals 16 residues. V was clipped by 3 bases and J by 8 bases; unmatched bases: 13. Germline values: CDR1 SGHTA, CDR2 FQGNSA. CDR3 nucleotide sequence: TGTGCCAGCAGCTTCGGGCGGGGGGTTGGGAGTGGTACGCAGTATTTT. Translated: CASSFGRGVGSGTQYF. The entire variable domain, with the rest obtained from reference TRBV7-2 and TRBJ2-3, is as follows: GAGVSQSPSNKVTEKGKDVELRCDPISGHTALYWYRQSLGQGLEFLIYFQGNSAPDKSGLPSDRFSAERTGGSVSTLTIQRTQQEDSAVYLCASSFGRGVGSGTQYFGPGTRLTVL.

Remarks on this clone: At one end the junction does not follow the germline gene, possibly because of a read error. Here the CDR3 DNA reads TGTGCCAGCAGCCAACGGGGGGCTGGGAACGCTGAAGCTTTCTTT. It translates to CASSQRGAGNAEAFF. The chain couples TRBV7-2 to TRBJ1-1; tentatively, D is TRBD1 (6 bases). Germline CDR1 is SGHTA and CDR2 is FQGNSA. This CDR3 is 15 amino acids long.

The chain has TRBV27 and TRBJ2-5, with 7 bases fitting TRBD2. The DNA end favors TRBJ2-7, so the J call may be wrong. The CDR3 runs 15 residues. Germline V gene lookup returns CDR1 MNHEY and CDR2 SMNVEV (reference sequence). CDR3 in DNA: TGTGCCAGCAGTTCCCGGAGCGGGACTACCTACGAGCAGTACTTC. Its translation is CASSSRSGTTYEQYF.

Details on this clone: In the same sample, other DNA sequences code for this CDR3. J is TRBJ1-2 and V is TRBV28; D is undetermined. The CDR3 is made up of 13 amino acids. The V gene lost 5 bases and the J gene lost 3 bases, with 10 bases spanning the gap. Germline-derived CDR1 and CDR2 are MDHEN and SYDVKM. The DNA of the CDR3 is TGTGCCAGCAGTCTACTGCAGGACTATGGCTACACCTTC. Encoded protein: CASSLLQDYGYTF.

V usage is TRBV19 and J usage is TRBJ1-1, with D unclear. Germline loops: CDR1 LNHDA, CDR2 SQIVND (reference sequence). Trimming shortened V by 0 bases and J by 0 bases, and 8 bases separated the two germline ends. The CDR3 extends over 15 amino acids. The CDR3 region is CASSIEAFLNTEAFF. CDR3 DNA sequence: TGTGCCAGTAGTATAGAAGCCTTCCTGAACACTGAAGCTTTCTTT.

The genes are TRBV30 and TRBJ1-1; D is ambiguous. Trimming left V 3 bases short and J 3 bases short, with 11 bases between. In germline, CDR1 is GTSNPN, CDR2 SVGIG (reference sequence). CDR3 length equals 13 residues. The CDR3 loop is CAWSFGRHTEAFF. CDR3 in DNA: TGTGCCTGGAGCTTTGGGAGGCACACTGAAGCTTTCTTT.

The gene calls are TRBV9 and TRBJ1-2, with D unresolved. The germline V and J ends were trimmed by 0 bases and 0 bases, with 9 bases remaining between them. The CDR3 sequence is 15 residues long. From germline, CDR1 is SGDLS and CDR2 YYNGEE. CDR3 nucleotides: TGTGCCAGCAGCGTAGTGGCCGCTGCTAACTATGGCTACACCTTC. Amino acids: CASSVVAAANYGYTF. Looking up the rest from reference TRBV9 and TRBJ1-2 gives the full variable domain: DSGVTQTPKHLITATGQRVTLRCSPRSGDLSVYWYQQSLDQGLQFLIQYYNGEERAKGNILERFSAQQFPDLHSELNLSSLELGDSALYFCASSVVAAANYGYTFGSGTRLTVV.

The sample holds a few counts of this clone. This CDR3 is CASSQGRVAEKLFF. In DNA form, the CDR3 reads TGTGCCAGCAGCCAAGGCAGGGTTGCCGAAAAACTGTTTTTT. The chain has TRBV7-2 and TRBJ1-4; D might be TRBD1 (5 bases). This CDR3 contains 14 residues. V was clipped by 5 bases and J by 8 bases, with 15 bases between them. The germline CDR1 and CDR2 sequences are SGHTA and FQGNSA.

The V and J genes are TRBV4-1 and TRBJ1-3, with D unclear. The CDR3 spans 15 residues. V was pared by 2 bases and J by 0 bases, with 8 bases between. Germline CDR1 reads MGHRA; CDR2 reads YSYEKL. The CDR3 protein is CASSQRTVSGNTIYF. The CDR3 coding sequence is TGCGCCAGCAGCCAAAGGACTGTCTCTGGAAACACCATATATTTT.

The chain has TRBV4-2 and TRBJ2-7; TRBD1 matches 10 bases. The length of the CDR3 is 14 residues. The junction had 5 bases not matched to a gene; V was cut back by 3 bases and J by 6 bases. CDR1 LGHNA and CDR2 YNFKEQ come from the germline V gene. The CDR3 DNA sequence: TGTGCCAGCAGCCAGCCGGGACAGGGGTCCGAGCAGTACTTC. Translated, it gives CASSQPGQGSEQYF.

This CDR3 is CARDAGGHEQYF. The CDR3 region has the DNA TGTGCCAGAGACGCGGGGGGCCACGAGCAGTACTTC. The chain carries TRBV2 and TRBJ2-7, with TRBD2 matching over 8 bases. The CDR3 extends over 12 amino acids. V lost 9 bases, J lost 5 bases, and 6 bases stayed unmatched. Germline CDR1 is SNHLY and CDR2 is FYNNEI.

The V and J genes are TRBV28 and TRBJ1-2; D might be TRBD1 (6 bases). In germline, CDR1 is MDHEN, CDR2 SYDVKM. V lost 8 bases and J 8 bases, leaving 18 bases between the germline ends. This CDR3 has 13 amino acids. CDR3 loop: CASAGTSNRGYTF. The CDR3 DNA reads TGTGCCAGCGCCGGGACATCCAACAGAGGCTACACCTTC.

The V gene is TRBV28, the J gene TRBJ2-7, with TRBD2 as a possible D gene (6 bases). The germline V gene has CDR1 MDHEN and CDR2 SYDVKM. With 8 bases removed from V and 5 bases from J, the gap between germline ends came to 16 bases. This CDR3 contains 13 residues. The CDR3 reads CASVVAGRHEQYF. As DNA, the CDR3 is TGTGCCAGCGTTGTTGCAGGGAGGCACGAGCAGTACTTC.

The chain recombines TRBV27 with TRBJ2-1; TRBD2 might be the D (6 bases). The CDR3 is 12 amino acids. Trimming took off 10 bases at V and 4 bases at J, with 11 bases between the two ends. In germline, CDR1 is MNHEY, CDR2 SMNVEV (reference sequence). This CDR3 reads CATGGVYNEQFF. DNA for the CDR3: TGTGCCACCGGAGGGGTATACAATGAGCAGTTCTTC.

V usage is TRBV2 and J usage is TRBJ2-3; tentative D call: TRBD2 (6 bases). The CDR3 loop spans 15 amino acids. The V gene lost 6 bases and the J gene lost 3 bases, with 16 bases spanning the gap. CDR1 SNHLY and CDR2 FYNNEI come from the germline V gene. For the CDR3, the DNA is TGTGCCAGCAGGGACTTTGGAGGGAGAACAGATACGCAGTATTTT. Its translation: CASRDFGGRTDTQYF.

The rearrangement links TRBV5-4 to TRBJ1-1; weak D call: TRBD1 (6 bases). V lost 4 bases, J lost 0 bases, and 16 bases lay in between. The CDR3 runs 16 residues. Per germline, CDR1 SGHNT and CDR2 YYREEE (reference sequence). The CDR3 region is CASSLAGAIMNTEAFF. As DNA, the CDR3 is TGTGCCAGCAGCCTCGCGGGGGCCATAATGAACACTGAAGCTTTCTTT.

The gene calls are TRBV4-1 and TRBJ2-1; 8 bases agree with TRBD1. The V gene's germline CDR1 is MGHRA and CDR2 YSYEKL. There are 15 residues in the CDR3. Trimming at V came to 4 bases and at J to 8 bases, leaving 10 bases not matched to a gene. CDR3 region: CASSPRQGNGDEQFF. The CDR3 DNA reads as TGCGCCAGCAGCCCCCGACAGGGGAATGGCGATGAGCAGTTCTTC.

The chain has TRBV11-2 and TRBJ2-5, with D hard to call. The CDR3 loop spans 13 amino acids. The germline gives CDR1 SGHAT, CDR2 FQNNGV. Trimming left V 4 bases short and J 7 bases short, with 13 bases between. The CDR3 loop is CASSSDPILTQYF. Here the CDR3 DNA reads TGTGCCAGCAGCTCAGACCCTATTTTGACCCAGTACTTC.

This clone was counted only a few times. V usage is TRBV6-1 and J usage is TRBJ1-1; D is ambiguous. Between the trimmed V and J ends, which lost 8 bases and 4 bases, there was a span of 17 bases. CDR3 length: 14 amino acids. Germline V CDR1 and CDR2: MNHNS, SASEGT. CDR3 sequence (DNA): TGTGCCAGCGAAACGCGACAACTTGGCACTGAAGCTTTCTTT. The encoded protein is CASETRQLGTEAFF.

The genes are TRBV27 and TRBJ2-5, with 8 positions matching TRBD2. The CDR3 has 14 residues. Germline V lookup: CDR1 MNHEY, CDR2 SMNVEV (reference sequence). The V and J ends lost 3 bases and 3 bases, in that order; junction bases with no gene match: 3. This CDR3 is CASSFPGLEETQYF. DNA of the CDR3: TGTGCCAGCAGTTTCCCGGGACTAGAAGAGACCCAGTACTTC.